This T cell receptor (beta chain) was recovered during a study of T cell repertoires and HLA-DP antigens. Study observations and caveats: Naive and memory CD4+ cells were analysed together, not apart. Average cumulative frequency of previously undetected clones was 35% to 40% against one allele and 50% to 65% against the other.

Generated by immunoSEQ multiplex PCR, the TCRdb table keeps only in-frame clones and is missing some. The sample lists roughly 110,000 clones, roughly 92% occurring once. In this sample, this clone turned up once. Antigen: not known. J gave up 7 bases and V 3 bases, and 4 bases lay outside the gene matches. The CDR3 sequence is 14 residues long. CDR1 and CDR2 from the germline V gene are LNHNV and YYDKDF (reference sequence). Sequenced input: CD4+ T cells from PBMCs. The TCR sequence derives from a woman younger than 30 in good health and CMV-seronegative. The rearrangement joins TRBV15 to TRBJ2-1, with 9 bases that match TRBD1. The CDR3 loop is CATSSQQGANEQFF. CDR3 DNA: TGTGCCACCAGCAGTCAACAGGGGGCTAATGAGCAGTTCTTC. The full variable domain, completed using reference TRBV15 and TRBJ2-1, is DAMVIQNPRYQVTQFGKPVTLSCSQTLNHNVMYWYQQKSSQAPKLLFHYYDKDFNNEADTPDNFQSRRPNTSFCFLDIRSPGLGDTAMYLCATSSQQGANEQFFGPGTRLTVL.